The clone carrying this TCR beta chain has only a few counts. The antigen is unknown. As to time point: pretreatment peripheral blood. The data are from a study of PD-L1 blockade in urothelial cancer. Looking at the study overall: The patients' atezolizumab therapy, 1,200 mg intravenously every 3 weeks, started at some point between 2014 and 2016. Peripheral blood specimens exhibited a median yield of about 150,000 T cells. Study-wide findings and caveats: Where pretreatment blood TCR clonality fell below the median, better survival was predicted.

Spiking of synthetic TCR analog templates was performed in each PCR. Libraries were prepared by immunoSEQ multiplex PCR; TCRdb keeps only in-frame clonotypes and omits some of them. Of about 52,000 clones in the sample, approximately 84% were seen once. CDR1 is GTSNPN, CDR2 SVGIG, per germline (reference sequence). The V end was cut by 6 bases, the J end by 3 bases, with 14 bases between. This CDR3 is built from 13 residues. The gene calls are TRBV30 and TRBJ1-2; D remains unclear. The source of this sequence is a man aged 50 or older with urothelial cancer. Sequencing used PBMCs, obtained around atezolizumab (anti-PD-L1) treatment. CDR3 nucleotide sequence: TGTGCCTGCCCCTCGAGGGCTCACTATGGCTACACCTTC. Protein: CACPSRAHYGYTF.